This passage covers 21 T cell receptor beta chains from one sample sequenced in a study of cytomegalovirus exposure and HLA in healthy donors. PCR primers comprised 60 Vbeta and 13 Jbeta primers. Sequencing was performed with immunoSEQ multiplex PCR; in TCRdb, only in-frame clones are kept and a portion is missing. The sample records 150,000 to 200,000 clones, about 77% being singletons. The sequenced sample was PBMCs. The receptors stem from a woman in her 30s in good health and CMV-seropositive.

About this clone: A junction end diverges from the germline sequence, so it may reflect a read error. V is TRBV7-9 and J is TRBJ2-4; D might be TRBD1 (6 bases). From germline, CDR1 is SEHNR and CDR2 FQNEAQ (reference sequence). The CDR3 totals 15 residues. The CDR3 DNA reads TGTGCCAGCAGCTCGAACAGGGAGAGTATGAACAGTCAGTACTTC. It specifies CASSSNRESMNSQYF.

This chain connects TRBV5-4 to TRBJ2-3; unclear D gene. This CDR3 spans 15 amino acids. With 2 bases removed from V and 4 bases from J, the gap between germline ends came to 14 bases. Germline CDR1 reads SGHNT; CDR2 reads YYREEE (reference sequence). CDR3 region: CASSFGATGADTQYF. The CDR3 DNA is TGTGCCAGCAGCTTTGGTGCTACCGGAGCAGATACGCAGTATTTT.

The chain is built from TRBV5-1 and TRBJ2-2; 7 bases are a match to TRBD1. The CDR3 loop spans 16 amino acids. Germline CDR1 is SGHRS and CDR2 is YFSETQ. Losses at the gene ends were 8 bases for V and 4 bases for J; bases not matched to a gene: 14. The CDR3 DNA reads TGCGCCAGATATCGTAAGACAGGGATCCTCACCGGGGAGCTGTTTTTT. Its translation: CARYRKTGILTGELFF. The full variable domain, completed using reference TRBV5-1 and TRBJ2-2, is KAGVTQTPRYLIKTRGQQVTLSCSPISGHRSVSWYQQTPGQGLQFLFEYFSETQRNKGNFPGRFSGRQFSNSRSEMNVSTLELGDSALYLCARYRKTGILTGELFFGEGSRLTVL.

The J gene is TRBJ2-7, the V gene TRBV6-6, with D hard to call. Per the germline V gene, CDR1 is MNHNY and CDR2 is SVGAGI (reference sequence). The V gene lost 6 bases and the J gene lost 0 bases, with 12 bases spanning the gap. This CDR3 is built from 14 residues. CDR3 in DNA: TGTGCCAGCAGAGCCAGGCCGCTCTCCTACGAGCAGTACTTC. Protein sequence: CASRARPLSYEQYF.

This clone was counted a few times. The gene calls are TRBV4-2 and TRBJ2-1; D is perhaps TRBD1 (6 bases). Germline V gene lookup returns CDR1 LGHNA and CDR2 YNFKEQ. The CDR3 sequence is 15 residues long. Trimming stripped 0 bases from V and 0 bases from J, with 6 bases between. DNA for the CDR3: TGTGCCAGCAGCCAAGAGGACAGCTCCTACAATGAGCAGTTCTTC. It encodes CASSQEDSSYNEQFF.

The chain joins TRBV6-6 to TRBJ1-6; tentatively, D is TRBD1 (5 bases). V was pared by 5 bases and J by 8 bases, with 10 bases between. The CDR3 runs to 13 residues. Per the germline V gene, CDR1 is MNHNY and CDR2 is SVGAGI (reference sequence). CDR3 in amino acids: CASSPGFDSPLHF. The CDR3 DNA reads TGTGCCAGCAGTCCAGGGTTTGATTCACCCCTCCACTTT.

In DNA form, the CDR3 reads TGTGCCAGCAGTTTATCCCCGGGGACTAGCGACTCCTACGAGCAGTACTTC. Protein sequence: CASSLSPGTSDSYEQYF. The chain recombines TRBV27 with TRBJ2-7; 10 bases match TRBD2. This CDR3 comprises 17 residues. V shed 0 bases, J shed 0 bases, and the junction held 5 bases outside the gene matches. The germline CDR1 and CDR2 sequences are MNHEY and SMNVEV (reference sequence).

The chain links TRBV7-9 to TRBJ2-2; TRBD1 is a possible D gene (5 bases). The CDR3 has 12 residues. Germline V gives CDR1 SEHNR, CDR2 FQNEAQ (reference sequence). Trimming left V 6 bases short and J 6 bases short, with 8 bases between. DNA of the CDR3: TGTGCCAGCAGACTGGGGCCCGGGGAGCTGTTTTTT. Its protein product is CASRLGPGELFF.

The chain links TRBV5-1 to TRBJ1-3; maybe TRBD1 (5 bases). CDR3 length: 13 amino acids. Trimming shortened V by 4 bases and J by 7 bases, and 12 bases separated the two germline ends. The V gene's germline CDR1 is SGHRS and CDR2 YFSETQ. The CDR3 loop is CASSRTGGNTIYF. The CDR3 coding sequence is TGCGCCAGCAGCCGAACCGGGGGGAACACCATATATTTT.

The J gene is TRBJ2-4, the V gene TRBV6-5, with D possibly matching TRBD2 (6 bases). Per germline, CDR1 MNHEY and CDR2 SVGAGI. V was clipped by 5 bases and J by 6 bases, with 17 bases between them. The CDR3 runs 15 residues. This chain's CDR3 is CASSRGRDSGNIQYF. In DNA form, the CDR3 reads TGTGCCAGCAGTCGGGGCCGGGACTCCGGAAACATTCAGTACTTC.

CDR3 sequence reads: CASSGDRGLNIQYF. In nucleotides, the CDR3 is TGCGCCAGCAGCGGGGACAGGGGGCTTAACATTCAGTACTTC. The V gene is TRBV5-1, the J gene TRBJ2-4; TRBD1 matches 12 bases. The CDR3 runs to 14 residues. Per germline, CDR1 SGHRS and CDR2 YFSETQ. V was clipped by 4 bases and J by 7 bases; unmatched bases: 3.

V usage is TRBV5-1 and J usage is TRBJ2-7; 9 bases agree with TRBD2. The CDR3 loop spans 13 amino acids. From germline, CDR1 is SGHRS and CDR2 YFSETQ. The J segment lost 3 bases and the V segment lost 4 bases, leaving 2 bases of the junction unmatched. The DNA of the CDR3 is TGCGCCAGCAGCCGCGGGGGGGGCTACGAGCAGTACTTC. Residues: CASSRGGGYEQYF.

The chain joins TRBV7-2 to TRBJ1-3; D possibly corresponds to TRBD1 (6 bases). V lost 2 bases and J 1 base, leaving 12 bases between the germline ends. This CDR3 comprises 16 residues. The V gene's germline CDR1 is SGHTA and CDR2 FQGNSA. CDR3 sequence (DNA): TGTGCCAGCAGCTTACATCGGGGGGCGTCTGGAAACACCATATATTTT. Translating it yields CASSLHRGASGNTIYF.

In nucleotides, the CDR3 is TGTGCCAGCAGCTTCGGGCTAGCGCGAGAGACCCAGTACTTC. It codes for CASSFGLARETQYF. The rearrangement uses TRBV7-9 and TRBJ2-5, with D perhaps TRBD2 (6 bases). The CDR3 has 14 amino acids. In germline, CDR1 is SEHNR, CDR2 FQNEAQ (reference sequence). V lost 3 bases and J 4 bases, leaving 12 bases between the germline ends. Looking up the rest from reference TRBV7-9 and TRBJ2-5 gives the full variable domain: DTGVSQNPRHKITKRGQNVTFRCDPISEHNRLYWYRQTLGQGPEFLTYFQNEAQLEKSRLLSDRFSAERPKGSFSTLEIQRTEQGDSAMYLCASSFGLARETQYFGPGTRLLVL.

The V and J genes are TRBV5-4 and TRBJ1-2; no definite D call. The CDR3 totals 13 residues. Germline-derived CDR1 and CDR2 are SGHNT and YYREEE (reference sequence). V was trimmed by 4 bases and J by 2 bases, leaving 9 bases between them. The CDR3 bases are TGTGCCAGCAGCAACAGACTAAACTATGGCTACACCTTC. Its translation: CASSNRLNYGYTF. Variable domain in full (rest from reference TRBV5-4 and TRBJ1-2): ETGVTQSPTHLIKTRGQQVTLRCSSQSGHNTVSWYQQALGQGPQFIFQYYREEENGRGNFPPRFSGLQFPNYSSELNVNALELDDSALYLCASSNRLNYGYTFGSGTRLTVV.

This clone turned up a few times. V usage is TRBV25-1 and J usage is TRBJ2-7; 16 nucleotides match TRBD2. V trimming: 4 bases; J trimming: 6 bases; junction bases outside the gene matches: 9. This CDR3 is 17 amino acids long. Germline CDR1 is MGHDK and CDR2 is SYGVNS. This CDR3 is CASSVTGTSGGAREQYF. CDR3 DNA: TGTGCCAGCAGTGTTACCGGGACTAGCGGGGGGGCTCGCGAGCAGTACTTC.

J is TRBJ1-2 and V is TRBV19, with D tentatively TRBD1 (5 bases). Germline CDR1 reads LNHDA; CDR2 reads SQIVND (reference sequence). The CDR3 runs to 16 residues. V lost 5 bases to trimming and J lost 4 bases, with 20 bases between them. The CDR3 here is CASSPLGGKRIYGYTF. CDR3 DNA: TGTGCCAGTAGTCCTCTCGGGGGGAAAAGGATCTATGGCTACACCTTC.

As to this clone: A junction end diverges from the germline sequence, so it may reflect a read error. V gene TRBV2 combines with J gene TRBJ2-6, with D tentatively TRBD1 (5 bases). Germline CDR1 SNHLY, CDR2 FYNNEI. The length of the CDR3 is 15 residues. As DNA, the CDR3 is TGTGCCAGCAGTAGGCAGGGATCTGGGGCCAACGGCCTGACTTTC. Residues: CASSRQGSGANGLTF.

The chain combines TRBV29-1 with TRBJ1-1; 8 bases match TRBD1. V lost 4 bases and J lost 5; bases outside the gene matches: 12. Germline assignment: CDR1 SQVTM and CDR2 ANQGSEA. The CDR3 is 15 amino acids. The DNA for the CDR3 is TGCAGCGTTGGGGTCGGGCAGGGGGCGGGAACTGAAGCTTTCTTT. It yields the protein CSVGVGQGAGTEAFF.

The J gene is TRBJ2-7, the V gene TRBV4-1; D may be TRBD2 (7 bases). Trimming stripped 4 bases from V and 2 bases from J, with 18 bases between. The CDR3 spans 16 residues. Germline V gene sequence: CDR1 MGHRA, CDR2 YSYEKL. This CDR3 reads CASSPQGGGLTYEQYF. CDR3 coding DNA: TGCGCCAGCAGCCCGCAGGGAGGGGGGCTAACCTACGAGCAGTACTTC.

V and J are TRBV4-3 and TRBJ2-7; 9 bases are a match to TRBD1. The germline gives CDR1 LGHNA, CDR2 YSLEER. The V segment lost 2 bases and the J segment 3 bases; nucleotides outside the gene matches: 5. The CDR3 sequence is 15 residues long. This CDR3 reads CASSQFGTGSYEQYF. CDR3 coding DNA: TGCGCCAGCAGCCAATTCGGGACAGGGAGCTACGAGCAGTACTTC.